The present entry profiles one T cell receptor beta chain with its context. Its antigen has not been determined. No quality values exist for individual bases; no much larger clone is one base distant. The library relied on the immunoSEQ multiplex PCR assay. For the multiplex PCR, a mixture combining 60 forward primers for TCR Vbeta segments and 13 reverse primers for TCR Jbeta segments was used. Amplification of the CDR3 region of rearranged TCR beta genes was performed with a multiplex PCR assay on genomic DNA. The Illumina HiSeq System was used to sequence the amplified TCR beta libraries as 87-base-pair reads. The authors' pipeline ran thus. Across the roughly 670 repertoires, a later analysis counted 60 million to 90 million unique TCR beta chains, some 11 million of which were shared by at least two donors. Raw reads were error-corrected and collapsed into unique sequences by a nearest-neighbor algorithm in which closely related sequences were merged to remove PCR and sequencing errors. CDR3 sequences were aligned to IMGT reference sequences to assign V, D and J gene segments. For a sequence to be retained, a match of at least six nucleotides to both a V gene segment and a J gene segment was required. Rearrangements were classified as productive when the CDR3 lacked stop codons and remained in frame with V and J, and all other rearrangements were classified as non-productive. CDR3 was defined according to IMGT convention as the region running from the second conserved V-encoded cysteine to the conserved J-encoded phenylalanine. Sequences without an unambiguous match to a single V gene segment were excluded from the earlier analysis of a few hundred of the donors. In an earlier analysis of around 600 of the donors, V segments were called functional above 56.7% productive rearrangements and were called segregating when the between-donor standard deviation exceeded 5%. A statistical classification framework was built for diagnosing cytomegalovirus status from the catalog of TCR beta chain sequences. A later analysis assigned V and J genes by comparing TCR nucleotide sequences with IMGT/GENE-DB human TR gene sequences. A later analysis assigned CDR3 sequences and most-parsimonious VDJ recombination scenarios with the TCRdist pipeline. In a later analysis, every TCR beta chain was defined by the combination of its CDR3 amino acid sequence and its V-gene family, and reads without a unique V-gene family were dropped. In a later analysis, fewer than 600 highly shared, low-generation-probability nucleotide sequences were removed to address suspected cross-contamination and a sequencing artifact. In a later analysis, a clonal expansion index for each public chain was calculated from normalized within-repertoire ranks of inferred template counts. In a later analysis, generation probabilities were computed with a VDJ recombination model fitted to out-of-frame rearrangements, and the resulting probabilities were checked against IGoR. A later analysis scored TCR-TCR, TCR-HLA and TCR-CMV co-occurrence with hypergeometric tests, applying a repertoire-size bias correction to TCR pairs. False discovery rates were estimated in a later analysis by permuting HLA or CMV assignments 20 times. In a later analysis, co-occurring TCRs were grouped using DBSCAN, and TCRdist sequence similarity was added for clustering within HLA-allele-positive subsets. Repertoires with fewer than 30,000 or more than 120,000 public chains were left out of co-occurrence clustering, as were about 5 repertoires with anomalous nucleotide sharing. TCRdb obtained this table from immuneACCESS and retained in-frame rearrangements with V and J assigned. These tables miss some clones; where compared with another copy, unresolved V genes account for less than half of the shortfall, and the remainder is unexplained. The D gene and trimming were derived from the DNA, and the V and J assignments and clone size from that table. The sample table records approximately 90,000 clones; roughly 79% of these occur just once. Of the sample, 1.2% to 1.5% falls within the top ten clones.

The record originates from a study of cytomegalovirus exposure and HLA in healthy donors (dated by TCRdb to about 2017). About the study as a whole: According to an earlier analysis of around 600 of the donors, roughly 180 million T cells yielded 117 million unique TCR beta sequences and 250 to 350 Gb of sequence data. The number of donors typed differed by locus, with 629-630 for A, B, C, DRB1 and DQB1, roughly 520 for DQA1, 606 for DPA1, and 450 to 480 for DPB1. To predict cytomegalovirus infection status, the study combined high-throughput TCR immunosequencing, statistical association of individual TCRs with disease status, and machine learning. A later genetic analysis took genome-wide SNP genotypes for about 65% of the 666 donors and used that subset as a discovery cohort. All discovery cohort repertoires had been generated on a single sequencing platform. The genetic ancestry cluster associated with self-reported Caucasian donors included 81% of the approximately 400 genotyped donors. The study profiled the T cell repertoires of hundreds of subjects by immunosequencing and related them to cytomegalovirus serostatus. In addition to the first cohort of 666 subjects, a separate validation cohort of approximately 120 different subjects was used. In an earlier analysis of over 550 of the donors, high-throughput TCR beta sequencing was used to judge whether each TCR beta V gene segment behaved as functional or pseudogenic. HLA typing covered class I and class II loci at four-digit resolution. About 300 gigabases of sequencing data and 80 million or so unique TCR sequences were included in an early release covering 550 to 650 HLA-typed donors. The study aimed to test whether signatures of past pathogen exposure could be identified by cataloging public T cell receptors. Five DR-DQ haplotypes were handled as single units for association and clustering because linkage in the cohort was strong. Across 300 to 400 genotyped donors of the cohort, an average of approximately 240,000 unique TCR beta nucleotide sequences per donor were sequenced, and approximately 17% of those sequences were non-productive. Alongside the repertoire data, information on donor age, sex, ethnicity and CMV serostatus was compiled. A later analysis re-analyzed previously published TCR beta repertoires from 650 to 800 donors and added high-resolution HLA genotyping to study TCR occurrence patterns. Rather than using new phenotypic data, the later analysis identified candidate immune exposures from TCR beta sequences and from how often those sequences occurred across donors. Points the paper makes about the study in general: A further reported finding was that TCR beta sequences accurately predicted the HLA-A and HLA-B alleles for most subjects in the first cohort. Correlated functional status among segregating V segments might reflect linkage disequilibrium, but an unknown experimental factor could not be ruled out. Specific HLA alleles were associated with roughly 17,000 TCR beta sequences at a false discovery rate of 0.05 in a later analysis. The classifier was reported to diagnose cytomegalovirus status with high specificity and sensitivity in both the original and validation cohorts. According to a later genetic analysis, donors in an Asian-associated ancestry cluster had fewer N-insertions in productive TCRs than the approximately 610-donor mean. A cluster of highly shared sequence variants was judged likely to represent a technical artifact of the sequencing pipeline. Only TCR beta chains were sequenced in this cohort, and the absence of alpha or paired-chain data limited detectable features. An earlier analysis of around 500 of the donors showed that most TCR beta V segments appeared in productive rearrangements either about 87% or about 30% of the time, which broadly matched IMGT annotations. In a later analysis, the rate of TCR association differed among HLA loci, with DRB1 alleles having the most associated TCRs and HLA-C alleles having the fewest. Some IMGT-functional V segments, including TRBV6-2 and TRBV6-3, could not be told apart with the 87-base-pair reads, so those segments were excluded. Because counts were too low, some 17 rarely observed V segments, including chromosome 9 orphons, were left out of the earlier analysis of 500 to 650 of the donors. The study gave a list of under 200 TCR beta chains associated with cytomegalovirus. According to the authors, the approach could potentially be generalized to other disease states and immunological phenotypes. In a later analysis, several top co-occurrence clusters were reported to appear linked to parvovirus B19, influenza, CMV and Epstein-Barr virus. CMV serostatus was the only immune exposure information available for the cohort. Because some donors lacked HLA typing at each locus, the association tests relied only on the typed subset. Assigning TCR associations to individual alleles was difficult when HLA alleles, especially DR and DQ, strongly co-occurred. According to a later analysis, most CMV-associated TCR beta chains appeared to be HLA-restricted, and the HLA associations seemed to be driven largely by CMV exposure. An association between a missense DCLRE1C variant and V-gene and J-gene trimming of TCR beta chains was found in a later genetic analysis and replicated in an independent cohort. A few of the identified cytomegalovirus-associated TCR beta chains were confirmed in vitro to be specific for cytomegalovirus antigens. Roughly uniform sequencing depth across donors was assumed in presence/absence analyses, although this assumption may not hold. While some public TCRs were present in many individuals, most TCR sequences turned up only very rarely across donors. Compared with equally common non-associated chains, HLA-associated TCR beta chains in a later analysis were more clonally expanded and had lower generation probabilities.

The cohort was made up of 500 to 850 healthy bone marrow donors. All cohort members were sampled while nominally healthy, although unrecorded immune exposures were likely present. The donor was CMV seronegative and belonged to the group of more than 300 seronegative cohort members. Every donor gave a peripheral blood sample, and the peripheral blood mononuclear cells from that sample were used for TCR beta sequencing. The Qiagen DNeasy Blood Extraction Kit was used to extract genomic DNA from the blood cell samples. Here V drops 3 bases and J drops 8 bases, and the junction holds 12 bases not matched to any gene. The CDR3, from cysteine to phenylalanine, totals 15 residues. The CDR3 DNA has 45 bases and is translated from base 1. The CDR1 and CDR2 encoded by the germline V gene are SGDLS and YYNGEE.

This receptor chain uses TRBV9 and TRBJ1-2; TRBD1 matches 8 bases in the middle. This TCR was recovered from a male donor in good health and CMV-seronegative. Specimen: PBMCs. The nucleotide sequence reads TGTGCCAGCAGCGGGAGGACAGGGAATCTGGCGGGCTACACCTTC. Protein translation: CASSGRTGNLAGYTF.